This entry features one T cell receptor beta chain sequence. J was trimmed by 4 bases and V by 2 bases; bases with no gene match: 4. The CDR3 has 16 amino acids. CDR1 SGHTA and CDR2 FQGTGA come from the germline V gene. This study enrolled people aged roughly 18 to 90 from about 24 US geographic areas. The data derive from a study of blood T cell repertoires in COVID-19. This table comes from immunoSEQ multiplex PCR, and its TCRdb copy is limited to in-frame clones, with some not included. The data show roughly 400,000 clones, 80% to 95% seen once. Sequencing used PBMCs or T cells enriched from blood (not recorded which). The sequence was obtained from a woman in her thirties or forties who had been exposed to COVID-19. The V call is TRBV7-3, the J call TRBJ2-5, with 13 bases fitting TRBD2. The CDR3 protein is CASSLGLAGVGETQYF. The CDR3 DNA reads TGTGCCAGCAGCTTAGGACTAGCGGGAGTTGGAGAGACCCAGTACTTC.